In its sample, the clone carrying this T cell receptor (beta chain) was seen a few times. What it binds is unknown. The CDR3 covers 15 residues. The V gene's germline CDR1 is SGHDN and CDR2 FVKESK. Trimming at V came to 4 bases and at J to 2 bases, leaving 7 bases not matched to a gene. A sample-barcoded 5' primer and a J-beta primer mix were used in a second PCR of roughly 6 to 11 cycles. Tagging of each cDNA molecule was performed by a template-switch adaptor with 12 random nucleotides. TCRdb independently ran MiXCR on the 5' RACE reads; one entry per CDR3 protein. The sample consists of about 560,000 distinct CDR3 sequences, about 28% of them appearing once. The data derive from a study of blood T cells in healthy people across ages. The study's findings and limits: It was the long-lived donors that had more naive CD4+ cells and higher diversity than aged donors.

These data were likewise used in another study, on T cells of mothers and their children.

This sequence was found in a boy between 2 and 15 years old in good health. The rearrangement uses TRBV14 and TRBJ2-7, with 8 bases matching TRBD2. Sequencing was performed on blood. CDR3 sequence: CASSPRAGGPYEQYF. The CDR3 DNA sequence: TGTGCCAGCAGCCCCCGGGCGGGAGGTCCCTACGAGCAGTACTTC.